Sequencing of this TCR beta chain was carried out in a study of blood T cell repertoires in COVID-19. TCRdb's copy holds only in-frame clones and misses some; the assay was immunoSEQ multiplex PCR. The sample has 51,000 or so clones, over 85% seen once; the top ten hold more than 7%. CDR3 length equals 16 residues. Germline V gene lookup returns CDR1 MNHEY and CDR2 SVGAGI. V lost 0 bases, J lost 8 bases, and 7 bases stayed unmatched. The receptor's source is a man older than 75 with active or convalescent COVID-19. Sequenced sample: peripheral blood. J is TRBJ2-1 and V is TRBV6-5, with 10 nucleotides matching TRBD1. This CDR3 reads CASSYSGGTGVYEQFF. The CDR3 DNA is TGTGCCAGCAGTTACTCGGGGGGGACAGGGGTCTATGAGCAGTTCTTC.